These 5 T cell receptor beta chains share one sample of origin, sequenced in a study of Graves' ophthalmopathy and Graves' hyperthyroidism (dated by TCRdb to the late 2010s). TCRdb records Illumina HiSeq 2000 as the sequencer. For repertoire sequencing, the TCR beta CDR3 regions were amplified from RNA transcripts. A first-round RT-PCR used HTBI primers with the Qiagen OneStep RT-PCR kit, followed by a second-round multiplex PCR, size selection and purification. TCRdb ran its own pipeline on the public reads, namely fastp trimming at Q25 and MiXCR clone calling, and kept in-frame beta chains. Identical CDR3 protein sequences are pooled into one entry, listed with their most common genes and DNA. For this sample the table gives a few hundred thousand distinct CDR3 sequences, of which about 40% were detected only once. The ten top clones hold over 3.5% of the sample. Sequenced material: peripheral blood or thyroid tissue (not recorded which). Source of these receptors: an adult man with Graves' hyperthyroidism.

The table lists this clonotype with many counts. The J gene is TRBJ2-5, the V gene TRBV24-1; TRBD1 matches 7 bases. CDR1 is KGHDR, CDR2 SFDVKD, per germline. The CDR3 sequence is 15 residues long. With V trimmed by 3 bases and J by 1 base, 4 bases remained unmatched. Here the CDR3 reads CATSDPAGGQETQYF. In nucleotides, the CDR3 is TGTGCCACCAGTGATCCGGCAGGGGGCCAAGAGACCCAGTACTTC.

There are many counts of this clonotype. The chain uses TRBV24-1 and TRBJ1-5, with D perhaps TRBD1 (5 bases). This CDR3 contains 13 residues. V lost 7 bases and J 1 base, leaving 7 bases between the germline ends. CDR1 KGHDR and CDR2 SFDVKD come from the germline V gene. The DNA of the CDR3 is TGTGCCACCAGCCGGGACAGCAATCAGCCCCAGCATTTT. Encoded protein: CATSRDSNQPQHF.

The CDR3 here is CASSGQGNPYEQYF. The DNA for the CDR3 is TGCGCCAGCAGTGGCCAGGGGAACCCCTACGAGCAGTACTTC. This rearrangement joins TRBV10-1 to TRBJ2-7; possibly TRBD1 for D (6 bases). Trimming pared 4 bases from V and 2 bases from J, leaving 12 bases between. The CDR3 runs to 14 residues. Germline V gene sequence: CDR1 WNHNN, CDR2 SYGVQD (reference sequence).

This clonotype was seen many times. This chain connects TRBV7-8 to TRBJ1-5, with D perhaps TRBD1 (5 bases). CDR3 size: 13 residues. Germline CDR1 reads SGHVS; CDR2 reads FQNEAQ. V lost 1 base and J lost 11, with 12 bases in between. CDR3: CASSLDWGDTQHF. CDR3 nucleotides: TGTGCCAGCAGCTTAGATTGGGGCGACACCCAGCATTTT.

This clonotype was detected once. This chain uses TRBV15 with TRBJ2-1; no definite D call. The CDR3 consists of 12 residues. V was clipped by 10 bases and J by 5 bases, with 12 bases between them. Germline-derived CDR1 and CDR2 are LNHNV and YYDKDF (reference sequence). CDR3 nucleotide sequence: TGTGCCAGCAGTGAAAGGAACAATGAGCAGTTCTTC. Translated, it gives CASSERNNEQFF.